This entry describes one TCR beta chain. These data are taken from a study of blood T cell repertoires in COVID-19. Original processing notes: Amplification of reference gene primers was used by the study to estimate nucleated cell counts. Only in-frame clones appear in the TCRdb table, and some are missing; sequencing was by immunoSEQ multiplex PCR. The DNA gave D and trimming, while V, J and clone size come from that table. The data show more than 250,000 clones, 80% to 90% seen once. The source is a man aged 45-65 years with active or convalescent COVID-19. Material: peripheral blood.

Here the CDR3 DNA reads TGTGCCAGCTCACCCCGCCGAGACAGTAATCAGCCCCAGCATTTT. Translation gives CASSPRRDSNQPQHF. V gene TRBV18 combines with J gene TRBJ1-5, with TRBD1 as a possible D gene (5 bases). The CDR3 is made up of 15 amino acids. Germline CDR1 reads KGHSH; CDR2 reads LQKENI. The V gene lost 3 bases and the J gene lost 4 bases, with 13 bases spanning the gap. Full variable domain (missing parts from reference TRBV18 and TRBJ1-5): NAGVMQNPRHLVRRRGQEARLRCSPMKGHSHVYWYRQLPEEGLKFMVYLQKENIIDESGMPKERFSAEFPKEGPSILRIQQVVRGDSAAYFCASSPRRDSNQPQHFGDGTRLSIL.